This paragraph covers one T cell receptor beta chain sequence. The data derive from a study of blood T cell repertoires in COVID-19. Study at large: Collection of acute and convalescent COVID-19 samples took place in the United States, Italy and Spain. PBMCs, B-cell-depleted T cells, or T cells were the source of the cDNA or gDNA that made up the material.

Germline lookup yields CDR1 SQVTM and CDR2 ANQGSEA. Trimming removed 6 bases from V and 2 bases from J; junction bases left unmatched: 11. The CDR3 is 16 residues long. Original handling: From reference gene primer amplification, estimates of nucleated cell counts were derived. Measured with immunoSEQ multiplex PCR; TCRdb has only the in-frame clones, and not every one. V, J and clone size derive from that table, while D and trimming were established from the DNA sequence. The table includes more than 65,000 clones, 79% detected once. This clonotype originated in a woman aged 55-70 years with acute or convalescent COVID-19. The sequenced material came from peripheral blood. The chain combines TRBV29-1 with TRBJ2-3; 10 bases agree with TRBD2. CDR3 DNA sequence: TGCAGCGTCGTGACATGGACTAGCGGTTTCACAGATACGCAGTATTTT. Amino acids: CSVVTWTSGFTDTQYF.